What follows is one T cell receptor (beta chain) and its context. Its specificity is unknown. This entry comes from a study of human T cells and chemical hapten exposure. Study background: During the roughly 25-week study period, patients had diphenylcyclopropenone applied to the scalp every week.

Time point in this sample: pre-sensitization, week 0. Treatment denoted: therapeutic diphenylcyclopropenone sensitization with weekly scalp DPC. General observations from the study: Correlating positively with patch test score were the PT1 expanded TCR counts.

CDR3 size: 19 residues. Germline lookup yields CDR1 SGHAT and CDR2 FQNNGV. The V segment lost 1 base and the J segment 3 bases; nucleotides outside the gene matches: 12. The study's library attached unique molecular identifiers to single cDNA molecules. MiXCR, run by TCRdb on the RACE reads, gives a single entry per CDR3 protein. The data show approximately 52,000 distinct CDR3 sequences, over 8% seen once. The chain has TRBV11-2 and TRBJ2-3; 11 bases agree with TRBD2. The sequencing used whole blood, collected in connection with sensitization to the hapten diphenylcyclopropenone (DPC). The TCR originated in a woman between 35 and 50 years old with alopecia areata. Some clones in this sample may be carry-over from other donors' samples. This CDR3 is CASSLGVPAGTSGTDTQYF. The CDR3 coding sequence is TGTGCCAGCAGCTTAGGTGTTCCTGCCGGGACTAGCGGTACAGATACGCAGTATTTT.